This TCR beta chain was identified during a study of T cells after yellow fever vaccination. Germline V gene data show CDR1 as ENHRY and CDR2 as SYGVKD. The CDR3 contains 12 residues. Trimming took off 3 bases at V and 8 bases at J, with 10 bases between the two ends. TCRdb analysed the 5' RACE reads with MiXCR anew, one entry per CDR3 protein. The table shows 300,000 to 350,000 distinct CDR3 sequences, with roughly 7.5% occurring only once. The chain carries TRBV10-3 and TRBJ1-2, with D unclear. The clonotype comes from a man younger than 35 who received the YFV17D yellow fever vaccine. Sequenced material: PBMCs, taken about 49 days after the first yellow fever vaccination. CDR3 region: CAISELGSGYTF. CDR3 bases: TGTGCCATCAGTGAACTAGGCAGCGGCTACACCTTC.